The 21 T cell receptor beta chains below all came from one sample that was sequenced in a study of Ad26.COV2.S vaccination and SARS-CoV-2 variants. Assay used: immunoSEQ multiplex PCR; TCRdb lists only in-frame clones, some missing. The sample lists approximately 340,000 clones, about 88% occurring once. The treatment here: around 19 received Ad26.COV2.S at low or high dose, single or two shots; 5 received placebo; per-sample allocation not given. Sampling happened 63 days after the first vaccine or placebo injection. The sequencing here drew on peripheral blood, taken in a trial of Ad26.COV2.S vaccine versus placebo. Receptor source: a person aged 18-60 years who received the Ad26.COV2.S COVID-19 vaccine or a placebo.

J is TRBJ2-3 and V is TRBV30; 8 nucleotides align to TRBD2. With 2 bases clipped from V and 0 bases from J, the junction kept 1 base outside the gene matches. This CDR3 region has 14 residues. CDR1 and CDR2 from the germline V gene are GTSNPN and SVGIG (reference sequence). This CDR3 reads CAWSTSGSTDTQYF. CDR3 DNA sequence: TGTGCCTGGAGTACTAGCGGAAGCACAGATACGCAGTATTTT.

As DNA, the CDR3 is TGTGCCAGCAGTTTAGAGGGAGGGGACCTAGCCAAAAACATTCAGTACTTC. As protein: CASSLEGGDLAKNIQYF. This chain links TRBV28 with TRBJ2-4, with 7 bases fitting TRBD2. CDR1 MDHEN and CDR2 SYDVKM come from the germline V gene. The CDR3 consists of 17 residues. V was pared by 2 bases and J by 0 bases, with 7 bases of the junction left unmatched.

The rearrangement links TRBV5-6 to TRBJ2-7; TRBD2 is a possible D gene (5 bases). This CDR3 contains 14 residues. Germline lookup yields CDR1 SGHDT and CDR2 YYEEEE. The V gene lost 4 bases and the J gene lost 2 bases, with 13 bases spanning the gap. The CDR3 is CASSAPPGAYEQYF. In nucleotides, the CDR3 is TGTGCCAGCAGCGCCCCACCCGGGGCCTACGAGCAGTACTTC.

The chain joins TRBV29-1 to TRBJ1-1, with a tentative D call TRBD1 (5 bases). The germline V gene encodes CDR1 SQVTM and CDR2 ANQGSEA. V dropped 7 bases and J dropped 6 bases, with 21 bases sitting between them. The CDR3 runs 14 residues. Here the CDR3 reads CSATPGGVGAEAFF. CDR3 bases: TGCAGCGCCACCCCCGGGGGGGTAGGGGCTGAAGCTTTCTTT.

The chain is built from TRBV4-3 and TRBJ2-1; TRBD2 agrees at 8 bases. V lost 0 bases, J lost 7 bases, and 8 bases stayed unmatched. This CDR3 region has 16 residues. The germline CDR1 and CDR2 sequences are LGHNA and YSLEER. The CDR3 reads CASSQDHRGGINEQFF. Written as DNA, the CDR3 is TGCGCCAGCAGCCAAGATCATCGGGGGGGGATAAATGAGCAGTTCTTC.

The chain couples TRBV5-1 to TRBJ1-1; possibly TRBD1 for D (6 bases). V was pared by 4 bases and J by 4 bases, with 17 bases between. CDR1 SGHRS and CDR2 YFSETQ come from the germline V gene. There are 15 residues in the CDR3. The CDR3, as DNA: TGCGCCAGCAGCACAGGGCATGTGACAGGCACTGAAGCTTTCTTT. It yields the protein CASSTGHVTGTEAFF.

The chain carries TRBV4-3 and TRBJ2-2, with 9 bases identical to TRBD1. Germline assignment: CDR1 LGHNA and CDR2 YSLEER. V dropped 7 bases and J dropped 6; count of bases not matched to a gene: 12. This CDR3 spans 16 amino acids. This chain's CDR3 is CASTKYWGQGPGELFF. CDR3 in DNA: TGCGCCAGCACCAAATATTGGGGACAGGGCCCCGGGGAGCTGTTTTTT.

The V and J genes are TRBV5-1 and TRBJ2-1, with 8 bases aligning to TRBD2. The CDR3 consists of 17 residues. With 3 bases clipped from V and 1 base from J, the junction kept 9 bases outside the gene matches. Germline CDR1 SGHRS, CDR2 YFSETQ. CDR3 loop: CASSSLRGGRSYNEQFF. CDR3 bases: TGCGCCAGCAGCTCCCTTCGGGGGGGAAGATCCTACAATGAGCAGTTCTTC.

V usage is TRBV3-1 (or the pseudogene TRBV3-2) and J usage is TRBJ1-1, with a tentative D call TRBD1 (6 bases). The germline V gene has CDR1 LGHDT and CDR2 YNNKEL (reference sequence). V lost 3 bases to trimming and J lost 1 base, with 15 bases between them. This CDR3 spans 16 amino acids. This CDR3 reads CASSQAPGVRNTEAFF. The CDR3 bases are TGTGCCAGCAGCCAGGCGCCAGGGGTGCGGAACACTGAAGCTTTCTTT.

The chain has TRBV3-1 (or the pseudogene TRBV3-2) and TRBJ2-3; maybe TRBD1 (5 bases). The CDR3 totals 16 residues. Germline V CDR1 and CDR2: LGHDT, YNNKEL (reference sequence). Trimming cost V 0 bases and J 2 bases, with 12 bases left between them. The DNA of the CDR3 is TGTGCCAGCAGCCAAGATACCAGGGTCAACACAGATACGCAGTATTTT. Its protein is CASSQDTRVNTDTQYF.

This clone was counted only a few times. J is TRBJ2-5 and V is TRBV12-3 or TRBV12-4; D is ambiguous. The CDR3 sequence is 13 residues long. Trimming took 6 bases from V and 1 from J, leaving 9 bases between them. The DNA of the CDR3 is TGTGCCAGCAGCCTTAGTCCCCAAGAGACCCAGTACTTC. It encodes CASSLSPQETQYF.

The chain links TRBV28 to TRBJ2-3, with 9 positions matching TRBD2. Trimming at V came to 4 bases and at J to 0 bases, leaving 8 bases not matched to a gene. CDR1 MDHEN and CDR2 SYDVKM come from the germline V gene. CDR3 length: 17 amino acids. In nucleotides, the CDR3 is TGTGCCAGCAGTTCCCCGGGACTAGCCCCTAGCACAGATACGCAGTATTTT. Translation: CASSSPGLAPSTDTQYF.

The J gene is TRBJ1-1, the V gene TRBV12-3 or TRBV12-4; D may be TRBD1 (5 bases). The ends were cut back, 3 bases at V and 4 bases at J, with 9 bases in the middle. The CDR3 extends over 13 amino acids. The CDR3 protein is CASSFMGLTEAFF. CDR3 in DNA: TGTGCCAGCAGTTTCATGGGGCTCACTGAAGCTTTCTTT.

The chain has TRBV5-6 and TRBJ2-7; tentatively, D is TRBD1 or TRBD2 (7 bases each). CDR1 SGHDT and CDR2 YYEEEE come from the germline V gene. This CDR3 is 18 amino acids long. Trimming took off 4 bases at V and 3 bases at J, with 26 bases between the two ends. The CDR3 here is CASSTGQAAQGGRYEQYF. Here the CDR3 DNA reads TGTGCCAGCAGCACTGGACAGGCCGCGCAGGGGGGGCGCTACGAGCAGTACTTC.

The V and J genes are TRBV3-1 (or the pseudogene TRBV3-2) and TRBJ1-4; D may be TRBD1 (6 bases). V dropped 4 bases and J dropped 4 bases, with 13 bases sitting between them. CDR3 size: 15 residues. Germline CDR1 LGHDT, CDR2 YNNKEL (reference sequence). CDR3 protein: CASSLEQGFNEKLFF. Written as DNA, the CDR3 is TGTGCCAGCAGCCTCGAACAGGGATTTAATGAAAAACTGTTTTTT.

The chain combines TRBV28 with TRBJ2-5; D possibly corresponds to TRBD1 (5 bases). V was shortened by 5 bases and J by 4 bases, with 5 bases between the two germline ends. The CDR3 is made up of 11 amino acids. Germline V CDR1 and CDR2: MDHEN, SYDVKM. The chain's CDR3 is CASSDRETQYF. The CDR3 nucleotides read TGTGCCAGCAGTGACAGAGAGACCCAGTACTTC.

The CDR3 here is CASSLAVDSNQPQHF. The CDR3, as DNA: TGTGCCAGCAGCTTAGCGGTGGATAGCAATCAGCCCCAGCATTTT. The chain is built from TRBV7-8 and TRBJ1-5; D unresolved. Germline lookup yields CDR1 SGHVS and CDR2 FQNEAQ. Trimming removed 0 bases from V and 0 bases from J, with 6 bases in between. The CDR3 consists of 15 residues.

The chain is built from TRBV27 and TRBJ2-2; perhaps D is TRBD1 or TRBD2 (5 bases each). The germline gives CDR1 MNHEY, CDR2 SMNVEV (reference sequence). The CDR3 runs 15 residues. Trimming shortened V by 3 bases and J by 4 bases, and 12 bases separated the two germline ends. The CDR3 sequence is CASSLEDRGTGELFF. The CDR3 DNA sequence: TGTGCCAGCAGTTTGGAGGATAGGGGCACCGGGGAGCTGTTTTTT.

V and J are TRBV4-1 and TRBJ1-1; TRBD1 aligns across 7 bases. Germline CDR1 is MGHRA and CDR2 is YSYEKL. This CDR3 region has 15 residues. V lost 6 bases and J lost 0; bases outside the gene matches: 7. CDR3: CASRLTGAMNTEAFF. CDR3 sequence (DNA): TGCGCCAGCAGACTAACAGGGGCCATGAACACTGAAGCTTTCTTT.

The chain combines TRBV5-1 with TRBJ2-7; 7 nucleotides agree with TRBD1. This CDR3 has 11 amino acids. The V segment lost 10 bases and the J segment 4 bases; nucleotides outside the gene matches: 5. Germline V gene lookup returns CDR1 SGHRS and CDR2 YFSETQ. The CDR3 DNA reads TGCGCCTCGAGACAGGGATACGAGCAGTACTTC. Translating it yields CASRQGYEQYF.

A few counts support this clone. V is TRBV2 and J is TRBJ2-2; the D is unclear. CDR1 is SNHLY, CDR2 FYNNEI, per germline. The CDR3 is 14 residues long. Trimming shortened V by 4 bases and J by 5 bases, and 11 bases separated the two germline ends. CDR3 DNA sequence: TGTGCCAGCAGTGTGCAGAGAGGTACCGGGGAGCTGTTTTTT. As protein: CASSVQRGTGELFF.